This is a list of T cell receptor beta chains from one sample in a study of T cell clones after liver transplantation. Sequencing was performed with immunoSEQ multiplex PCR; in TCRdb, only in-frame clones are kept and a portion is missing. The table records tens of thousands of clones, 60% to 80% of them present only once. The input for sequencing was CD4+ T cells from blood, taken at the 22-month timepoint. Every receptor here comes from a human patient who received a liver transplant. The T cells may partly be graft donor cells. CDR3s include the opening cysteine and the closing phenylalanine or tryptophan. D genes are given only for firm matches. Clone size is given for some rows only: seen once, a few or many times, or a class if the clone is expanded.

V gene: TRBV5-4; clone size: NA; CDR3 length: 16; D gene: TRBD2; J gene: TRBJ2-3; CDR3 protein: CASSRGAGGSTDTQYF; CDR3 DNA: TGTGCCAGCAGCCGAGGGGCGGGGGGGTCCACAGATACGCAGTATTTT
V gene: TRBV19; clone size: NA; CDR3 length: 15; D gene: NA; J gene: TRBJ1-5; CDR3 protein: CASSIHPNGNQPQHF; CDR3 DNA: TGTGCCAGTAGTATACATCCTAATGGGAATCAGCCCCAGCATTTT
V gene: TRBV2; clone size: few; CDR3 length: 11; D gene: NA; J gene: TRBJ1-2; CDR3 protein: CASGGGGGYTF; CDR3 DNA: TGTGCCAGCGGGGGAGGCGGAGGCTACACCTTC
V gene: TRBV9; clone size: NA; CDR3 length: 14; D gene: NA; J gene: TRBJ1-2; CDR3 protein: CASSVDTGTYGYTF; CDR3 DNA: TGTGCCAGCAGCGTAGACACAGGGACCTATGGCTACACCTTC
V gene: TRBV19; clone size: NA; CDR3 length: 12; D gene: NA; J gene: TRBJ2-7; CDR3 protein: CASSTQSYEQYF; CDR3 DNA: TGTGCCAGTAGTACTCAATCCTACGAGCAGTACTTC
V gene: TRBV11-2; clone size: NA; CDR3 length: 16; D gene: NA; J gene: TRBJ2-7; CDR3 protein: CASSSRVGVGSYEQYF; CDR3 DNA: TGTGCCAGCAGCTCCAGGGTGGGGGTAGGGTCCTACGAGCAGTACTTC
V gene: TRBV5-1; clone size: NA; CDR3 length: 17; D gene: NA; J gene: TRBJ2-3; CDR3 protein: CASSVLGTGTAPDTQYF; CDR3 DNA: NA
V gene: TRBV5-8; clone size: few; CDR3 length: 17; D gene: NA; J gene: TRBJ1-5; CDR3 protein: CASSSPIMTGLNQPQHF; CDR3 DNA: TGTGCCAGCAGCTCGCCCATCATGACAGGACTAAATCAGCCCCAGCATTTT
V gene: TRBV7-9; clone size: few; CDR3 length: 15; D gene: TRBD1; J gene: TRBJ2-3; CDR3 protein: CASKMTGLGTDTQYF; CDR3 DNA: TGTGCCAGCAAAATGACAGGGCTGGGCACAGATACGCAGTATTTT
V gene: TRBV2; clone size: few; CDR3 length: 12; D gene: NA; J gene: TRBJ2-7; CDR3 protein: CASSLSVYEQYF; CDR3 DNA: TGTGCCAGCAGTTTGAGCGTCTACGAGCAGTACTTC
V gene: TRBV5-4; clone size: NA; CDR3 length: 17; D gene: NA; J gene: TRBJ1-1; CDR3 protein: CASSPRTGALLDTEAFF; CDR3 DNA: TGTGCCAGCAGCCCACGGACCGGGGCGCTATTGGACACTGAAGCTTTCTTT
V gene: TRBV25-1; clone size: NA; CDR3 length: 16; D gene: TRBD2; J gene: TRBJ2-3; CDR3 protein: CASSESGRGGTDTQYF; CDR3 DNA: TGTGCCAGCAGTGAATCAGGGCGGGGGGGCACAGATACGCAGTATTTT
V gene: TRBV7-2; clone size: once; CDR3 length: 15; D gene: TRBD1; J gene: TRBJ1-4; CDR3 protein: CASSPGTAINEKLFF; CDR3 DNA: TGTGCCAGCAGCCCTGGGACAGCAATCAATGAAAAACTGTTTTTT
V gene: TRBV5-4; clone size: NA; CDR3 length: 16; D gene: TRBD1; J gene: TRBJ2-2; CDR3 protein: CASSLGAQGSTGELFF; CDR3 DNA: TGTGCCAGCAGCTTGGGTGCACAGGGGAGCACCGGGGAGCTGTTTTTT
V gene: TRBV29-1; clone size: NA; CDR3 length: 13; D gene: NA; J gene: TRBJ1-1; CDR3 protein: CSVEVGQNTEAFF; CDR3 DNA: TGCAGCGTTGAAGTGGGACAGAACACTGAAGCTTTCTTT
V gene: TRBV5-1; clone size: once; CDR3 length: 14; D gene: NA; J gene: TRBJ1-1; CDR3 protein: CASSSDSMNTEAFF; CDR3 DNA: TGCGCCAGCAGCTCGGACAGTATGAACACTGAAGCTTTCTTT